The 7 T cell receptor beta chains below come from one sample, sequenced in a study of identical twins. TCRdb reprocessed the 5' RACE reads via MiXCR and lists one record per CDR3 protein. The data contain more than 200,000 distinct CDR3 sequences, over 12% of them seen just once; the ten biggest clones take up 8.8%. The source material was memory (CD45RO+) T cells sorted from blood. All receptors come from a woman between 18 and 30 years old in good health.

The chain combines TRBV20-1 with TRBJ2-5; D unclear. Trimming pared 0 bases from V and 0 bases from J, leaving 11 bases between. The CDR3 is made up of 15 amino acids. Germline V gene lookup returns CDR1 DFQATT and CDR2 SNEGSKA (reference sequence). For the CDR3, the DNA is TGCAGTGCTAGAGATCTGGGCCGAGACCAAGAGACCCAGTACTTC. This gives the protein CSARDLGRDQETQYF.

At least ten counts were recorded for this clonotype. J is TRBJ1-1 and V is TRBV20-1; no definite D call. Trimming left V 6 bases short and J 4 bases short, with 12 bases between. This CDR3 is built from 12 residues. Germline V gene lookup returns CDR1 DFQATT and CDR2 SNEGSKA (reference sequence). The CDR3 region is CSAFPGSTEAFF. The CDR3 DNA reads as TGCAGTGCCTTTCCAGGAAGCACTGAAGCTTTCTTT.

This clonotype was picked up a small number of times. The chain joins TRBV25-1 to TRBJ2-5, with TRBD1 matching 12 bases. CDR1 and CDR2 (germline): MGHDK, SYGVNS. CDR3 size: 17 residues. Trimming cost V 7 bases and J 1 base; bases outside gene matches: 10. CDR3 in amino acids: CASIPKPGQGAQETQYF. The CDR3 DNA reads as TGTGCCAGCATACCCAAACCGGGACAGGGGGCCCAAGAGACCCAGTACTTC.

The V and J genes are TRBV12-3 or TRBV12-4 and TRBJ1-3; D gene unclear. V lost 3 bases to trimming and J lost 5 bases, with 11 bases between them. CDR3 length: 14 amino acids. Here the CDR3 reads CASSFIDRRNTIYF. Written as DNA, the CDR3 is TGTGCCAGCAGTTTTATCGACCGAAGAAACACCATATATTTT.

In this sample, this clonotype turned up a few times. This chain joins TRBV9 and TRBJ2-7; TRBD2 aligns across 9 bases. The CDR3 sequence is 15 residues long. V shed 0 bases and J 4 bases; nucleotides not matched to a gene: 5. Germline assignment: CDR1 SGDLS and CDR2 YYNGEE. As DNA, the CDR3 is TGTGCCAGCAGCGTAGGAGGTAGCGGGAGTTACGAGCAGTACTTC. Its translation: CASSVGGSGSYEQYF.

The CDR3 coding sequence is TGTGCCAGCAGCGTAGGGGTACCGGGGACCAATGAGCAGTTCTTC. Its protein product is CASSVGVPGTNEQFF. The chain combines TRBV9 with TRBJ2-1; D tentatively fits TRBD1 or TRBD2 (5 bases each). The V gene's germline CDR1 is SGDLS and CDR2 YYNGEE. This CDR3 contains 15 residues. V lost 0 bases, J lost 6 bases, and 13 bases lay in between.

The chain couples TRBV6-1 to TRBJ2-1; D assignment may be TRBD1 or TRBD2 (6 bases each). Trimming took 5 bases from V and 10 from J, leaving 24 bases between them. This CDR3 spans 16 amino acids. CDR1 is MNHNS, CDR2 SASEGT, per germline. The CDR3 DNA reads TGTGCCAGCAGTCCCCCAACGGGGGCCCTTACTAGCGAGCAGTTCTTC. The encoded protein is CASSPPTGALTSEQFF.